The clone carrying this T cell receptor (beta chain) was detected many times. Antigen specificity is unknown. This sample was included in a study of CD8 T cells in ankylosing spondylitis. Study-level results: In the blood and synovial fluid of reactive arthritis, some motif variants had been previously reported. Matched ankylosing spondylitis synovial fluid reportedly contained a significantly enriched population of disease-linked clones. The authors found the disease-linked clones to be CD8+ and relatively rare in peripheral blood. A TCR beta motif made of 7 to 9 highly homologous variants seemed typical of ankylosing spondylitis blood.

TCRdb analysed the 5' RACE reads with MiXCR anew, one entry per CDR3 protein. Here the sample spans under 950,000 distinct CDR3 sequences, 15% to 20% being singletons. The CDR3 loop spans 13 amino acids. Germline V gives CDR1 DFQATT, CDR2 SNEGSKA (reference sequence). V was clipped by 0 bases and J by 2 bases, with 7 bases between them. The TCR originated in a male donor with ankylosing spondylitis. The sample comprised blood, either unsorted or a sorted T cell fraction (not recorded which). The chain has TRBV20-1 and TRBJ1-1; D unclear. CDR3 sequence reads: CSARDLRNTEAFF. The CDR3 nucleotides are TGCAGTGCTAGAGATCTCCGTAACACTGAAGCTTTCTTT.